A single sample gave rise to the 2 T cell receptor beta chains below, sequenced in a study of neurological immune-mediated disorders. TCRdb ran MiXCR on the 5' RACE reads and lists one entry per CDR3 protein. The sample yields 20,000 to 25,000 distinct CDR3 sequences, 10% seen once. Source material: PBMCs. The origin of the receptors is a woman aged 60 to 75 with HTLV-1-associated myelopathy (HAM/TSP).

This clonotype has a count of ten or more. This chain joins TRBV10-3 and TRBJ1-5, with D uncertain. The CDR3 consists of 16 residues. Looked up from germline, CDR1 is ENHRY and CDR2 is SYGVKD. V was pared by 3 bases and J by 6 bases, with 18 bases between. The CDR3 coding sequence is TGTGCCATCAGTGAAGCCGGTGGGCCGCGGGGTCAGCCCCAGCATTTT. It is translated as CAISEAGGPRGQPQHF.

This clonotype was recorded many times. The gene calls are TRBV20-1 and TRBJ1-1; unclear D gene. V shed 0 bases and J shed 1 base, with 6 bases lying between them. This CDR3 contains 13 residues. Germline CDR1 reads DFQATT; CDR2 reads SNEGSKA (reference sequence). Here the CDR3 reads CSARDRRNTEAFF. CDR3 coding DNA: TGCAGTGCTAGAGATCGAAGGAACACTGAAGCTTTCTTT.